This TCR beta chain was retrieved from a study of blood T cell repertoires in COVID-19. Generated by immunoSEQ multiplex PCR, the TCRdb table keeps only in-frame clones and is missing some. The data hold more than 120,000 clones, with around 88% observed a single time. The table lists this clone with a count of one. This CDR3 is 15 amino acids long. The germline V and J ends were trimmed by 0 bases and 3 bases, with 12 bases remaining between them. CDR1 is SGHRS, CDR2 YFSETQ, per germline. The chain couples TRBV5-1 to TRBJ1-1, with D tentatively TRBD1 (6 bases). The TCR originated in a human donor in a cohort sampled during active COVID-19. The sample comprised peripheral blood. In DNA form, the CDR3 reads TGCGCCAGCAGCTTGGCCAAGACAGGTCACACTGAAGCTTTCTTT. Translating gives CASSLAKTGHTEAFF.